The 13 T cell receptor beta chains presented below share a single source sample, sequenced in a study of T cell clonality in common variable immunodeficiency. Measured with immunoSEQ multiplex PCR; TCRdb has only the in-frame clones, and not every one. This sample carries around 34,000 clones, none of them present only once. Sequenced sample: peripheral blood mononuclear cells. These receptors were obtained from a person aged 18-70 years in good health.

Many counts were recorded for this clone. The read terminates 3 residues before the CDR3 end, so the remaining end is supplied by the germline J gene. The V call is TRBV2, the J call TRBJ2-5, with 12 bases that match TRBD2. Trimming removed 7 bases from V and 4 bases from J; junction bases left unmatched: 4. This CDR3 comprises 14 residues. CDR1 and CDR2 (germline): SNHLY, FYNNEI. The CDR3 spells CASTTLAGGETQYF. The part of the CDR3 DNA that was read is TGTGCCAGCACTACACTAGCGGGAGGAGAGACC. The whole variable domain, remainder taken from reference TRBV2 and TRBJ2-5, is EPEVTQTPSHQVTQMGQEVILRCVPISNHLYFYWYRQILGQKVEFLVSFYNNEISEKSEIFDDQFSVERPDGSNFTLKIRSTKLEDSAMYFCASTTLAGGETQYFGPGTRLLVL.

This clone occurred many times. The CDR3 end falls 3 residues outside the read, so it is completed with the germline J gene. The chain has TRBV7-9 and TRBJ1-4; D perhaps matches TRBD1 (5 bases). V was trimmed by 1 base and J by 0 bases, leaving 6 bases between them. Germline V gives CDR1 SEHNR, CDR2 FQNEAQ (reference sequence). The CDR3 extends over 15 amino acids. CDR3 DNA (partial): TGTGCCAGCAGCTTAGGCAGGGCAACTAATGAAAAA. Translating it yields CASSLGRATNEK. The full CDR3 reads CASSLGRATNEKLFF.

This clone has a count of ten or more. The read falls 3 residues short of the CDR3 end, and the missing part is taken from the germline J gene. The chain recombines TRBV7-8 with TRBJ1-6; D not resolved. In germline, CDR1 is SGHVS, CDR2 FQNEAQ. The length of the CDR3 is 13 residues. The V end lost 2 bases, the J end lost 9 bases, and 8 bases lay between the germline ends. The CDR3 loop reads CASSLQAGSPLHF. The DNA read from the CDR3 is TGTGCCAGCAGCTTACAGGCAGGTTCACCC.

This clone was seen many times. The CDR3 is cut off 3 residues early in the read; its end comes from the germline J gene. This rearrangement joins TRBV19 to TRBJ1-5; 11 bases agree with TRBD1. Germline V gene sequence: CDR1 LNHDA, CDR2 SQIVND (reference sequence). V lost 9 bases to trimming and J lost 0 bases; unmatched junction nucleotides: 10. The CDR3 sequence is 17 residues long. CDR3 region: CASRTGGGYDSNQPQHF. The DNA read from the CDR3 is TGTGCCAGCCGGACAGGGGGCGGGTACGATAGCAATCAGCCC. Full variable domain (outside the CDR3, taken from reference TRBV19 and TRBJ1-5): DGGITQSPKYLFRKEGQNVTLSCEQNLNHDAMYWYRQDPGQGLRLIYYSQIVNDFQKGDIAEGYSVSREKKESFPLTVTSAQKNPTAFYLCASRTGGGYDSNQPQHFGDGTRLSIL.

The sample holds many counts of this clone. Sequencing ends 3 residues short of the CDR3 end; the germline J gene provides the rest. The chain combines TRBV12-3 or TRBV12-4 with TRBJ1-1; 9 bases match TRBD1. Unmatched junction bases numbered 9, after V lost 6 bases and J lost 1 base. The CDR3 runs to 16 residues. The CDR3 loop is CASSPDRGAQNTEAFF. The covered CDR3 bases are TGTGCCAGCAGCCCTGACAGGGGGGCCCAGAACACTGAA.

This clone occurred a few times. Sequencing ends 3 residues short of the CDR3 end; the germline J gene provides the rest. The rearrangement uses TRBV13 and TRBJ2-7; TRBD2 matches 11 bases. CDR1 is PRHDT, CDR2 FYEKMQ, per germline (reference sequence). Unmatched junction bases numbered 14, after V lost 5 bases and J lost 2 bases. This CDR3 is built from 18 residues. The DNA read from the CDR3 is TGTGCCAGCAGCGCCGGAATCTTGACTAGCGGGGATACCTACGAG. It encodes CASSAGILTSGDTYE. The entire CDR3 sequence reads CASSAGILTSGDTYEQYF.

This clone showed up many times. The sequenced part of the CDR3 DNA is TGTGCCAGTAGTATAGTCCCAGGTACCTACAATGAG. This sequence encodes CASSIVPGTYNE. The whole CDR3 protein is CASSIVPGTYNEQFF. The chain combines TRBV19 with TRBJ2-1; D is ambiguous. The read is 3 residues too short to cover the CDR3 end, so that end is filled in from the germline J gene. CDR3 length equals 15 residues. Trimming took 1 base from V and 2 from J, leaving 9 bases between them. Germline V CDR1 and CDR2: LNHDA, SQIVND (reference sequence).

This clone was recorded at least ten times. At one boundary the junction diverges from the germline segment, which might be a read error. CDR3 in amino acids: CASSSGTGGLDSPLHF. The covered CDR3 bases are TGCGCCAGCAGCTCTGGGACAGGGGGATTGGATTCACCC. The J gene is TRBJ1-6, the V gene TRBV4-2; 11 bases are shared with TRBD1. With the read ending 3 residues before the CDR3 end, the germline J gene is used to fill in that end. CDR1 is LGHNA, CDR2 YNFKEQ, per germline. The CDR3 has 16 amino acids.

This clone has a count of ten or more. The read halts 3 residues ahead of the CDR3 end, with the missing end drawn from the germline J gene. V and J are TRBV7-2 and TRBJ2-5; tentative D call: TRBD2 (5 bases). In germline, CDR1 is SGHTA, CDR2 FQGNSA. V was clipped by 3 bases and J by 5 bases, with 13 bases between them. This CDR3 contains 14 residues. CDR3: CASSFLTRSETQYF. The sequenced part of the CDR3 DNA is TGTGCCAGCAGCTTCCTAACTAGAAGTGAGACC.

A note on this clone: The sequenced fragment ends 3 residues before the CDR3 boundary, so the rest is inferred from the germline J gene. The rearrangement uses TRBV30 and TRBJ2-4; a possible D gene is TRBD2 (5 bases). The CDR3 is made up of 12 amino acids. Germline CDR1 GTSNPN, CDR2 SVGIG (reference sequence). The sequenced CDR3 bases are TGTGCCTGGAGTCTCTCTAGCTATGGT. This encodes CAWSLSSYG. The full CDR3 reads CAWSLSSYGQYF.

This clone has a count of ten or more. The CDR3 end lies 3 residues beyond the end of the read and is filled in from the germline J gene. The genes are TRBV10-3 and TRBJ2-1; TRBD2 agrees at 10 bases. The ends lost 2 bases at V and 9 bases at J; junction bases unmatched: 10. This CDR3 contains 16 residues. CDR1 is ENHRY, CDR2 SYGVKD, per germline. CDR3 loop: CAISENEREGLGEQFF. The sequenced part of the CDR3 DNA is TGTGCCATCAGTGAGAACGAGCGGGAGGGCCTTGGTGAG.

This clone was picked up many times. The missing CDR3 end, 3 residues past where the read stops, is filled in from the germline J gene. The V call is TRBV20-1, the J call TRBJ1-1; tentatively, D is TRBD1 (5 bases). There are 13 residues in the CDR3. The germline V gene has CDR1 DFQATT and CDR2 SNEGSKA (reference sequence). The CDR3 here is CSAEIKPGGKAFF. The CDR3 bases that were read are TGCAGTGCTGAGATAAAACCGGGGGGGAAA.

In this sample, this clone turned up many times. The CDR3 end lies 3 residues beyond the end of the read and is filled in from the germline J gene. The chain employs TRBV20-1 and TRBJ2-7; D not resolved. The CDR3 length is 12 residues. Germline CDR1 is DFQATT and CDR2 is SNEGSKA (reference sequence). The ends were cut back, 0 bases at V and 0 bases at J, with 3 bases in the middle. CDR3 DNA (partial): TGCAGTGCTAGAGAAGCCTCCTACGAG. Translation gives CSAREASYE. The whole CDR3 protein reads CSAREASYEQYF.